One sample yielded the 12 T cell receptor beta chains listed below, sequenced in a study of cytomegalovirus exposure and HLA in healthy donors. With 60 Vbeta and 13 Jbeta primers, the PCR was carried out. Here immunoSEQ multiplex PCR was the method, and the copy in TCRdb shows in-frame clones only, minus some. The sample consists of around 94,000 clones, around 77% of them appearing once. What was sequenced was PBMCs. The receptors here all came from a male donor in good health and CMV-seropositive.

The chain links TRBV5-1 to TRBJ2-5; D remains unclear. In germline, CDR1 is SGHRS, CDR2 YFSETQ. The V and J ends lost 4 bases and 1 base respectively, with 11 bases between them. This CDR3 has 14 residues. In DNA form, the CDR3 reads TGCGCCAGCAGCCCAATCGGAGCCCAAGAGACCCAGTACTTC. Its protein is CASSPIGAQETQYF.

The V call is TRBV25-1, the J call TRBJ1-5; 9 bases line up with TRBD1. CDR3 length: 13 residues. Germline V lookup: CDR1 MGHDK, CDR2 SYGVNS. V trimming: 6 bases; J trimming: 4 bases; junction bases outside the gene matches: 1. In DNA form, the CDR3 reads TGTGCCAGCAGAGGACAGGGGAATCAGCCCCAGCATTTT. Its translation: CASRGQGNQPQHF.

This clone appeared a few times. V usage is TRBV6-5 and J usage is TRBJ2-7, with D perhaps TRBD1 (6 bases). Germline V lookup: CDR1 MNHEY, CDR2 SVGAGI. Trimming took off 11 bases at V and 8 bases at J, with 22 bases between the two ends. The length of the CDR3 is 13 residues. The CDR3 here is CAAAGATRDKQYF. DNA of the CDR3: TGTGCCGCAGCAGGGGCGACACGGGATAAGCAGTACTTC.

V and J are TRBV10-3 and TRBJ2-7, with a possible D match to TRBD2 (6 bases). V was trimmed by 0 bases and J by 0 bases, leaving 9 bases between them. The germline gives CDR1 ENHRY, CDR2 SYGVKD. The CDR3 is 15 amino acids. The CDR3, as DNA: TGTGCCATCAGTGAGTCTAGCGGATACTCCTACGAGCAGTACTTC. Translation gives CAISESSGYSYEQYF.

This clone was recorded once. The chain links TRBV19 to TRBJ2-5; the match to TRBD1 covers 8 bases. V trimming: 1 base; J trimming: 1 base; junction bases outside the gene matches: 2. Germline CDR1 and CDR2: LNHDA and SQIVND (reference sequence). The CDR3 spans 15 residues. For the CDR3, the DNA is TGTGCCAGTAGTATAGCACAGGGGGTCCAAGAGACCCAGTACTTC. It encodes CASSIAQGVQETQYF.

This rearrangement joins TRBV6-6 to TRBJ2-7, with 8 positions matching TRBD1. The length of the CDR3 is 15 residues. The V and J ends lost 0 bases and 4 bases, in that order; junction bases with no gene match: 5. CDR1 is MNHNY, CDR2 SVGAGI, per germline (reference sequence). The CDR3 coding sequence is TGTGCCAGCAGTTACTCTTTAGGACAGGGTTACGAGCAGTACTTC. Translating it yields CASSYSLGQGYEQYF.

The chain links TRBV11-3 to TRBJ2-1; no firm D call. Looked up from germline, CDR1 is SGHNT and CDR2 is YENEEA. The CDR3 extends over 13 amino acids. The germline V and J ends were trimmed by 3 bases and 8 bases, with 11 bases remaining between them. The CDR3 DNA reads as TGTGCCAGCAGCTTGCAAGTCCAGGATGAGCAGTTCTTC. Its protein product is CASSLQVQDEQFF.

Note on this clone: The junction departs from germline at one end; a sequencing error may be responsible. This sequence joins TRBV7-2 and TRBJ2-1; 7 bases are a match to TRBD2. This CDR3 spans 15 amino acids. Germline CDR1 and CDR2: SGHTA and FQGNSA. The CDR3 reads CASSGGGSSYNELFF. CDR3 DNA sequence: TGTGCCAGCAGTGGCGGCGGGAGCTCCTACAATGAGCTGTTCTTC.

This CDR3 reads CASSRVGTRQFF. For the CDR3, the DNA is TGTGCCAGCAGCCGGGTGGGGACTAGGCAGTTCTTC. The chain uses TRBV7-9 and TRBJ2-1; 8 bases are shared with TRBD2. V trimming: 5 bases; J trimming: 12 bases; junction bases outside the gene matches: 6. CDR1 SEHNR and CDR2 FQNEAQ come from the germline V gene (reference sequence). The CDR3 loop spans 12 amino acids.

A single count supports this clone. The chain is built from TRBV18 and TRBJ1-2, with TRBD1 matching over 9 bases. Per germline, CDR1 KGHSH and CDR2 LQKENI. The J segment lost 2 bases and the V segment lost 2 bases, leaving 3 bases of the junction unmatched. The CDR3 extends over 15 amino acids. The DNA for the CDR3 is TGTGCCAGCTCACCAGGACAGGGGTCCAACTATGGCTACACCTTC. Encoded protein: CASSPGQGSNYGYTF.

This clone was detected only once. The chain joins TRBV4-2 to TRBJ1-3; D is perhaps TRBD1 (5 bases). Germline CDR1 is LGHNA and CDR2 is YNFKEQ. V gave up 4 bases and J gave up 6 bases, with 22 bases separating them. CDR3 size: 17 residues. CDR3 residues: CASSLGSSGSATNTIYF. The CDR3 DNA reads as TGTGCCAGCAGCCTAGGGTCTTCAGGGTCGGCAACAAACACCATATATTTT.

The gene calls are TRBV19 and TRBJ1-4, with a possible D match to TRBD1 (5 bases). CDR3 size: 14 residues. The ends were cut back, 4 bases at V and 7 bases at J, with 13 bases in the middle. Germline V gene sequence: CDR1 LNHDA, CDR2 SQIVND (reference sequence). CDR3 coding DNA: TGTGCCAGTAGTAGGGAAAGGGGCAGTGAAAAACTGTTTTTT. Translated: CASSRERGSEKLFF.